The present T cell receptor beta chain was sequenced within a study of control samples from healthy donors and cancer patients. Here immunoSEQ multiplex PCR was the method, and the copy in TCRdb shows in-frame clones only, minus some. The repertoire includes around 140,000 clones, roughly 89% of them detected once, and about 5.5% sits in the top ten. Per the germline V gene, CDR1 is SGHRS and CDR2 is YFSETQ. V was clipped by 0 bases and J by 2 bases, with 7 bases between them. This CDR3 region has 14 residues. The sequencing sample was made of blood. V gene TRBV5-1 combines with J gene TRBJ2-3; D remains unclear. The TCR comes from a man younger than 30 in good health. CDR3 residues: CASSLGTVTDTQYF. In nucleotides, the CDR3 is TGCGCCAGCAGCTTGGGTACAGTCACAGATACGCAGTATTTT.